One and the same sample provided the 14 T cell receptor beta chains below, sequenced in a study of blood T cell repertoires in COVID-19. The assay was immunoSEQ multiplex PCR, and TCRdb's table has in-frame clones only and misses some. In the table there are some 150,000 clones, 85% to 90% of which are singletons. Sequencing input: peripheral blood. The receptors come from a woman aged 60 to 75 with acute or convalescent COVID-19.

The chain has TRBV11-2 and TRBJ1-6; TRBD1 is a possible D gene (5 bases). Germline CDR1 and CDR2: SGHAT and FQNNGV. CDR3 length equals 15 residues. V was cut by 1 base and J by 7 bases, with 11 bases left in between. In nucleotides, the CDR3 is TGTGCCAGCAGCTTAGTCCAGGGTGGAAATTCACCCCTCCACTTT. Protein product: CASSLVQGGNSPLHF.

This clone was detected a few times. One end of the junction varies from germline; a read error may be responsible. The chain joins TRBV9 to TRBJ1-3; no clear D. Germline V gives CDR1 SGDLS, CDR2 YYNGEE. The CDR3 covers 13 residues. As DNA, the CDR3 is TGTGCCAGCAAACGGGGAATGGGAAGCACCATATATTTT. Amino acids: CASKRGMGSTIYF.

This chain links TRBV19 with TRBJ1-1; 9 bases map to TRBD1. Germline CDR1 reads LNHDA; CDR2 reads SQIVND (reference sequence). The ends lost 5 bases at V and 1 base at J; junction bases unmatched: 5. This CDR3 is built from 15 residues. The CDR3 bases are TGTGCCAGTAGTCTATACAGGGGGCCGAACACTGAAGCTTTCTTT. Its translation: CASSLYRGPNTEAFF.

V is TRBV7-9 and J is TRBJ1-2; no reliable D call. The germline V gene encodes CDR1 SEHNR and CDR2 FQNEAQ (reference sequence). V was pared by 1 base and J by 7 bases, with 4 bases between. The CDR3 spans 11 residues. In nucleotides, the CDR3 is TGTGCCAGCAGCTTAGAGCCTGGCTACACCTTC. It is translated as CASSLEPGYTF. Looking up the rest from reference TRBV7-9 and TRBJ1-2 gives the full variable domain: DTGVSQNPRHKITKRGQNVTFRCDPISEHNRLYWYRQTLGQGPEFLTYFQNEAQLEKSRLLSDRFSAERPKGSFSTLEIQRTEQGDSAMYLCASSLEPGYTFGSGTRLTVV.

A single count supports this clone. This chain joins TRBV7-2 and TRBJ2-2; weak D call: TRBD1 (6 bases). This CDR3 comprises 13 residues. Deletions cut 5 bases from V and 6 bases from J, with 10 bases between. Germline loops: CDR1 SGHTA, CDR2 FQGNSA. The CDR3 region has the DNA TGTGCCAGCAGCCCTAGGGGGTCCGGGGAGCTGTTTTTT. Residues: CASSPRGSGELFF.

The chain carries TRBV18 and TRBJ1-4; tentatively, D is TRBD1 (6 bases). CDR3 length: 15 amino acids. CDR1 and CDR2 (germline): KGHSH, LQKENI. Trimming cost V 3 bases and J 3 bases, with 11 bases left between them. CDR3 region: CASSPHRDANEKLFF. Written as DNA, the CDR3 is TGTGCCAGCTCACCGCACAGGGATGCTAATGAAAAACTGTTTTTT.

This sequence joins TRBV30 and TRBJ1-3; D is undetermined. CDR1 and CDR2 (germline): GTSNPN, SVGIG (reference sequence). With 4 bases removed from V and 3 bases from J, the gap between germline ends came to 10 bases. This CDR3 is built from 13 residues. DNA for the CDR3: TGTGCCTGGATGTGGGGAGGTGGAAACACCATATATTTT. It is translated as CAWMWGGGNTIYF.

Comment on this clone: Other DNA sequences within the sample encode an identical CDR3. The V and J genes are TRBV19 and TRBJ1-1, with a possible D match to TRBD1 (6 bases). The CDR3 runs to 13 residues. Germline V gene sequence: CDR1 LNHDA, CDR2 SQIVND (reference sequence). V shed 2 bases and J shed 3 bases, with 7 bases lying between them. The CDR3: CASSIHRDTEAFF. CDR3 bases: TGTGCCAGTAGTATACACAGGGACACTGAAGCTTTCTTT.

The genes are TRBV5-5 and TRBJ1-5, with D uncertain. This CDR3 comprises 14 residues. Deletions cut 0 bases from V and 3 bases from J, with 7 bases between. The germline gives CDR1 SGHKS, CDR2 YYEKEE (reference sequence). The CDR3 here is CASSLGTYNQPQHF. The CDR3 DNA reads as TGTGCCAGCAGCTTGGGCACCTACAATCAGCCCCAGCATTTT.

The genes are TRBV5-1 and TRBJ2-1, with D unclear. Germline V gene lookup returns CDR1 SGHRS and CDR2 YFSETQ. Trimming removed 0 bases from V and 7 bases from J, with 8 bases in between. This CDR3 region has 13 residues. CDR3 DNA sequence: TGCGCCAGCAGCTTGGGTTCCAATAATGAGCAGTTCTTC. Translation: CASSLGSNNEQFF.

This chain joins TRBV28 and TRBJ2-7; 7 bases are a match to TRBD1. V lost 5 bases, J lost 5 bases, and 18 bases stayed unmatched. CDR1 and CDR2 (germline): MDHEN, SYDVKM. There are 17 residues in the CDR3. The CDR3 reads CASSPQVKDRDTHEQYF. The DNA of the CDR3 is TGTGCCAGCAGTCCCCAAGTAAAAGACAGGGATACCCACGAGCAGTACTTC.

J is TRBJ2-1 and V is TRBV4-3; 9 nucleotides line up with TRBD2. The CDR3 contains 16 residues. CDR1 and CDR2 (germline): LGHNA, YSLEER. V trimming: 1 base; J trimming: 9 bases; junction bases outside the gene matches: 10. The CDR3 DNA reads TGCGCCAGCAGCCAAGGGGCAGCGGGGGGAGGAATTGAGCAGTTCTTC. As protein: CASSQGAAGGGIEQFF.

This chain joins TRBV6-5 and TRBJ1-2; 10 bases line up with TRBD1. Germline V gives CDR1 MNHEY, CDR2 SVGAGI. The trim removed 2 bases at V and 4 bases at J, leaving 4 bases unmatched. The CDR3 contains 15 residues. As DNA, the CDR3 is TGTGCCAGCAGTTACCGGGACAGGGGAGCCTATGGCTACACCTTC. Protein product: CASSYRDRGAYGYTF.

The chain employs TRBV7-3 and TRBJ1-1, with 10 bases lining up with TRBD1. With 5 bases clipped from V and 4 bases from J, the junction kept 7 bases outside the gene matches. The CDR3 contains 15 residues. The germline V gene has CDR1 SGHTA and CDR2 FQGTGA. CDR3 loop: CASSKRTGGVTEAFF. The CDR3 DNA is TGTGCCAGCAGCAAACGGACAGGGGGGGTCACTGAAGCTTTCTTT.